This entry concerns a single T cell receptor beta chain. Antigen: not known. The data stem from a study of T cell therapy after organ transplantation. Measured with immunoSEQ multiplex PCR; TCRdb has only the in-frame clones, and not every one. The sample lists some 48,000 clones; about 94% were seen once. This CDR3 spans 16 amino acids. Germline V CDR1 and CDR2: SGHDT, YYEEEE. J was trimmed by 5 bases and V by 6 bases; bases with no gene match: 15. Findings and caveats of the study: Post-therapy reconstitution appeared to include transferred and endogenous clonotypes. Minimal repertoire change after therapy followed marked pretherapy expansions in nonresponders.

The V gene is TRBV5-6, the J gene TRBJ2-5, with TRBD1 matching over 8 bases. The sequencing used CD8+ T cells from blood, collected before autologous CMV-specific T cell therapy. The TCR comes from a human patient who had received a solid organ transplant and had CMV disease. In DNA form, the CDR3 reads TGTGCCAGCACCTTCGTCCGGGACAGGCCCAGGGAGACCCAGTACTTC. Its protein is CASTFVRDRPRETQYF.